These 20 T cell receptor beta chains were sequenced from one sample in a study of cytomegalovirus exposure and HLA in healthy donors. TCRdb keeps only in-frame clones here, not all; method: immunoSEQ multiplex PCR. The repertoire holds some 290,000 clones, with approximately 91% as singletons. Sequencing was carried out using PBMCs. The receptor source for this set is a man aged 25 to 45 in good health and CMV-seronegative.

The chain has TRBV5-1 and TRBJ1-1; 7 bases line up with TRBD1. Germline V gives CDR1 SGHRS, CDR2 YFSETQ. V shed 0 bases, J shed 4 bases, and the junction held 6 bases outside the gene matches. The CDR3 has 15 amino acids. The CDR3 here is CASSLVPGGSTEAFF. CDR3 coding DNA: TGCGCCAGCAGCTTGGTCCCAGGGGGAAGCACTGAAGCTTTCTTT.

V and J are TRBV5-1 and TRBJ2-1; 8 nucleotides match TRBD2. CDR3 length: 14 amino acids. V shed 6 bases, J shed 6 bases, and the junction held 8 bases outside the gene matches. CDR1 SGHRS and CDR2 YFSETQ come from the germline V gene. CDR3 nucleotide sequence: TGCGCCAGCACCCCGGGGGGGCCTTCCAATGAGCAGTTCTTC. Protein sequence: CASTPGGPSNEQFF.

The V and J genes are TRBV6-6 and TRBJ1-3, with D unresolved. Looked up from germline, CDR1 is MNHNY and CDR2 is SVGAGI (reference sequence). This CDR3 is 15 amino acids long. Trimming took 2 bases from V and 0 from J, leaving 8 bases between them. CDR3 region: CASSYDSSSGNTIYF. DNA for the CDR3: TGTGCCAGCAGTTACGATAGCAGCTCTGGAAACACCATATATTTT.

This chain uses TRBV7-9 with TRBJ1-1, with TRBD1 as a possible D gene (6 bases). Trimming removed 3 bases at V and 7 bases at J, with 12 bases between. The CDR3 is 13 residues long. The germline gives CDR1 SEHNR, CDR2 FQNEAQ (reference sequence). CDR3: CASSLQGPGEAFF. The DNA for the CDR3 is TGTGCCAGCAGCTTGCAGGGGCCCGGTGAAGCTTTCTTT. The variable domain in full, with the rest retrieved from reference TRBV7-9 and TRBJ1-1, is DTGVSQNPRHKITKRGQNVTFRCDPISEHNRLYWYRQTLGQGPEFLTYFQNEAQLEKSRLLSDRFSAERPKGSFSTLEIQRTEQGDSAMYLCASSLQGPGEAFFGQGTRLTVV.

The chain carries TRBV4-2 and TRBJ1-6; D uncertain. Per the germline V gene, CDR1 is LGHNA and CDR2 is YNFKEQ. V was pared by 1 base and J by 6 bases, with 7 bases between. The CDR3 sequence is 14 residues long. The CDR3 here is CASSQGQFNSPLHF. In DNA, the CDR3 is TGTGCCAGCAGCCAAGGGCAGTTTAATTCACCCCTCCACTTT.

The V and J genes are TRBV4-2 and TRBJ2-7; the D gene is possibly TRBD2 (7 bases). Trimming left V 0 bases short and J 3 bases short, with 15 bases between. The germline gives CDR1 LGHNA, CDR2 YNFKEQ. The CDR3 contains 16 residues. Here the CDR3 reads CASSQDLRGGHYEQYF. Here the CDR3 DNA reads TGTGCCAGCAGCCAAGATCTCCGCGGGGGACACTACGAGCAGTACTTC.

The chain has TRBV9 and TRBJ1-6; tentative D call: TRBD1 (6 bases). The CDR3 covers 15 residues. Trimming took off 3 bases at V and 10 bases at J, with 17 bases between the two ends. The V gene's germline CDR1 is SGDLS and CDR2 YYNGEE. The CDR3 DNA follows: TGTGCCAGCAGCGCGACAGGTGTTCCAGAATCACCCCTCCACTTT. Its translation: CASSATGVPESPLHF.

The chain carries TRBV7-2 and TRBJ1-2, with D maybe TRBD1 (5 bases). V lost 5 bases to trimming and J lost 9 bases, with 19 bases between them. The CDR3 spans 14 residues. CDR1 SGHTA and CDR2 FQGNSA come from the germline V gene. The chain's CDR3 is CASSPGGSEGCYTF. CDR3 DNA: TGTGCCAGCAGCCCTGGCGGGAGCGAGGGGTGCTACACCTTC.

V and J are TRBV2 and TRBJ2-1; 12 bases agree with TRBD2. J lost 9 bases, V lost 4 bases, and 7 bases had no gene match. The CDR3 is made up of 15 amino acids. The germline V gene has CDR1 SNHLY and CDR2 FYNNEI. The CDR3 DNA follows: TGTGCCAGCAGTGCCCTAGCGGGGGGGAAAGGTGAGCAGTTCTTC. Encoded protein: CASSALAGGKGEQFF.

This rearrangement joins TRBV6-6 to TRBJ1-1; 11 bases are shared with TRBD1. This CDR3 is 15 amino acids long. With V trimmed by 5 bases and J by 5 bases, 7 bases remained unmatched. Germline assignment: CDR1 MNHNY and CDR2 SVGAGI (reference sequence). The CDR3 loop is CASSTGQGARTEAFF. Written as DNA, the CDR3 is TGTGCCAGCAGTACCGGACAGGGGGCGCGAACTGAAGCTTTCTTT.

The chain couples TRBV5-4 to TRBJ2-7; TRBD1 aligns across 8 bases. CDR3 length: 15 residues. V was clipped by 0 bases and J by 3 bases; unmatched bases: 5. Germline CDR1 reads SGHNT; CDR2 reads YYREEE (reference sequence). This chain's CDR3 is CASSLGGTGYYEQYF. The CDR3 DNA reads as TGTGCCAGCAGCTTGGGAGGGACAGGATACTACGAGCAGTACTTC.

This chain links TRBV6-5 with TRBJ1-5, with 7 positions matching TRBD1. V dropped 6 bases and J dropped 2; count of bases not matched to a gene: 7. CDR1 MNHEY and CDR2 SVGAGI come from the germline V gene. This CDR3 is built from 15 residues. The CDR3 sequence: CASSAGGLGNQPQHF. CDR3 coding DNA: TGTGCCAGCAGCGCAGGGGGTCTCGGCAATCAGCCCCAGCATTTT.

The rearrangement links TRBV6-5 to TRBJ1-1, with TRBD1 as a possible D gene (5 bases). The CDR3 is 13 residues long. Germline CDR1 MNHEY, CDR2 SVGAGI. Trimming removed 7 bases at V and 1 base at J, with 10 bases between. CDR3 nucleotides: TGTGCCAGCAACTTTAGGGGGAACACTGAAGCTTTCTTT. It codes for CASNFRGNTEAFF.

The rearrangement links TRBV5-4 to TRBJ2-5; TRBD1 matches 10 bases. The CDR3 is made up of 15 amino acids. Trimming cost V 2 bases and J 3 bases; bases outside gene matches: 4. Germline V gene lookup returns CDR1 SGHNT and CDR2 YYREEE (reference sequence). The CDR3 loop is CASSFPGQGKETQYF. CDR3 sequence (DNA): TGTGCCAGCAGCTTCCCGGGACAGGGGAAAGAGACCCAGTACTTC. The full variable domain, in which reference TRBV5-4 and TRBJ2-5 provide the parts outside the CDR3, is ETGVTQSPTHLIKTRGQQVTLRCSSQSGHNTVSWYQQALGQGPQFIFQYYREEENGRGNFPPRFSGLQFPNYSSELNVNALELDDSALYLCASSFPGQGKETQYFGPGTRLLVL.

The chain couples TRBV13 to TRBJ1-1; D possibly corresponds to TRBD1 (6 bases). Trimming removed 7 bases from V and 3 bases from J, with 18 bases in between. CDR3 size: 15 residues. From germline, CDR1 is PRHDT and CDR2 FYEKMQ (reference sequence). This CDR3 is CASISWTATDTEAFF. The DNA of the CDR3 is TGTGCCAGCATCTCCTGGACAGCTACCGACACTGAAGCTTTCTTT.

This chain uses TRBV5-1 with TRBJ2-1; TRBD2 matches 9 bases. The germline V gene encodes CDR1 SGHRS and CDR2 YFSETQ. CDR3 size: 17 residues. V trimming: 0 bases; J trimming: 0 bases; junction bases outside the gene matches: 4. The CDR3, as DNA: TGCGCCAGCAGCTTGGGGGGACTAGCAGGCTCCTACAATGAGCAGTTCTTC. Protein product: CASSLGGLAGSYNEQFF. Full variable domain (remainder filled in from reference TRBV5-1 and TRBJ2-1): KAGVTQTPRYLIKTRGQQVTLSCSPISGHRSVSWYQQTPGQGLQFLFEYFSETQRNKGNFPGRFSGRQFSNSRSEMNVSTLELGDSALYLCASSLGGLAGSYNEQFFGPGTRLTVL.

This chain links TRBV5-6 with TRBJ2-7, with D possibly TRBD1 on 6 matching bases. Germline CDR1 and CDR2: SGHDT and YYEEEE. The germline V and J ends were trimmed by 2 bases and 2 bases, with 11 bases remaining between them. The CDR3 extends over 14 amino acids. CDR3 amino acids: CASSLQGGTYEQYF. In DNA, the CDR3 is TGTGCCAGCAGCTTACAAGGGGGAACCTACGAGCAGTACTTC.

This clone has just one count. This chain uses TRBV12-5 with TRBJ1-2; D is perhaps TRBD1 (5 bases). The CDR3 runs 19 residues. Germline V gene sequence: CDR1 LGHNT, CDR2 FRNRAP. Trimming cost V 1 base and J 0 bases, with 21 bases left between them. This CDR3 reads CASGLGLGKTGASNYGYTF. For the CDR3, the DNA is TGTGCTAGTGGTTTGGGACTAGGAAAAACAGGAGCTTCTAACTATGGCTACACCTTC.

The chain is built from TRBV4-1 and TRBJ2-3; D gene ambiguous. Germline values: CDR1 MGHRA, CDR2 YSYEKL. V shed 4 bases and J shed 0 bases, with 17 bases lying between them. CDR3 length: 17 residues. CDR3 sequence reads: CASSLSPGVPSTDTQYF. CDR3 in DNA: TGCGCCAGCAGCCTAAGCCCCGGTGTCCCTAGCACAGATACGCAGTATTTT.

This clone was detected once. The chain joins TRBV28 to TRBJ1-4, with a possible D match to TRBD1 (5 bases). Germline CDR1 and CDR2: MDHEN and SYDVKM. This CDR3 spans 14 amino acids. Trimming took off 3 bases at V and 8 bases at J, with 13 bases between the two ends. The CDR3 region is CASSFPGKGEKLFF. The CDR3 nucleotides read TGTGCCAGCAGTTTCCCAGGGAAAGGGGAAAAACTGTTTTTT.